The next 21 T cell receptor beta chains were all read from a single sample in a study of tumor-infiltrating lymphocytes in primary liver carcinoma. The template, around 540 ng total RNA, yielded TCR beta cDNA made with a constant-region primer. TCR beta libraries came from three nested multiplex PCR rounds using slightly modified ARM-PCR. Both of the initial two PCR rounds ran for approximately 10 cycles and employed TRBV1-TRBV30 forward primers alongside a C-beta reverse primer. TCRdb processed the multiplex PCR reads anew with MiXCR; each CDR3 protein has one entry. The sample consists of approximately 210,000 distinct CDR3 sequences, less than 70% of them appearing once. Blood RNA originated from unsorted whole blood, with germline DNA additionally extracted. Sequencing input: peripheral blood. The source is an older woman with primary liver carcinoma and hepatitis B virus infection.

Comments on this clonotype: It is likely a read error, because the conserved phenylalanine at the end of the CDR3 is missing. The chain has TRBV11-2 and TRBJ1-6; D is ambiguous. CDR1 and CDR2 (germline): SGHAT, FQNNGV. V shed 5 bases and J shed 9 bases, with 20 bases lying between them. CDR3 size: 16 residues. The CDR3: CASSPRQATNLSPLHY. As DNA, the CDR3 is TGTGCCAGCAGCCCGAGGCAGGCTACCAACCTTTCACCCCTCCACTAT.

CDR3 nucleotides: TGTGCCAGCATTACTCGGGACAGCGGAAACACCATATATTTT. Its protein is CASITRDSGNTIYF. The chain couples TRBV6-6 to TRBJ1-3, with 7 bases identical to TRBD1. Germline V gene data show CDR1 as MNHNY and CDR2 as SVGAGI (reference sequence). The CDR3 is 14 residues long. V was clipped by 7 bases and J by 4 bases; unmatched bases: 7.

For this clonotype: At one end the junction does not follow the germline gene, possibly because of a read error. The gene calls are TRBV11-3 and TRBJ2-1; D is uncertain. Looked up from germline, CDR1 is SGHNT and CDR2 is YENEEA. The CDR3 runs 15 residues. The CDR3 bases are TGTGCCAGCAGCTCGGAACTGGTCTCCTACAACGAGCAGTTCTTC. It codes for CASSSELVSYNEQFF.

In the case of this clonotype: A junction end diverges from the germline sequence, so it may reflect a read error. The V and J genes are TRBV20-1 and TRBJ2-7, with D unresolved. CDR3 size: 14 residues. Germline V gene lookup returns CDR1 DFQATT and CDR2 SNEGSKA (reference sequence). Here the CDR3 reads CSARDPHSEYEQHF. For the CDR3, the DNA is TGCAGTGCTAGAGATCCGCACTCGGAATACGAGCAGCACTTC.

With regard to this clonotype: A much larger clonotype is one base distant, so this may be a read error. V and J are TRBV6-1 and TRBJ2-7; 10 bases line up with TRBD2. CDR3 length equals 13 residues. CDR1 and CDR2 (germline): MNHNS, SASEGT. CDR3 nucleotides: TGTGTCAGCAGTGAACGACTAGCGGGCGAGCAGTACTTC. The encoded protein is CVSSERLAGEQYF.

As for this clonotype: One junction end disagrees with the germline gene, perhaps due to a read error. This chain uses TRBV6-6 with TRBJ1-5, with TRBD1 identical over 7 bases. This CDR3 has 15 residues. In germline, CDR1 is MNHNY, CDR2 SVGAGI (reference sequence). CDR3 DNA: TGTGCCATCAGTCCTACAGGGGTTAGCAATCAGCCCCAACATTTT. As protein: CAISPTGVSNQPQHF.

The chain is built from TRBV28 and TRBJ2-2, with D possibly matching TRBD1 (5 bases). The CDR3 runs to 15 residues. Germline V gene data show CDR1 as MDHEN and CDR2 as SYDVKM. V was cut by 5 bases and J by 1 base, with 11 bases left in between. DNA for the CDR3: TGTGCCAGCAGTCGAACGACAGAGAACACCGGGGAGCTGTTTTTT. Encoded protein: CASSRTTENTGELFF.

On this clonotype: An end of the junction does not agree with germline; a read error may underlie this. This rearrangement joins TRBV5-1 to TRBJ1-1; D remains unclear. This CDR3 spans 14 amino acids. Germline V CDR1 and CDR2: SGHRS, YFSETQ. CDR3 DNA sequence: TGCGCCAGTAGCTTGAGCACAGCTAACACTGAAGCTTTCTTT. Its protein product is CASSLSTANTEAFF.

To note about this clonotype: This may be a read error, as it is one base from a much larger clone. The rearrangement joins TRBV4-1 to TRBJ2-1; 7 positions agree with TRBD2. In germline, CDR1 is MGHRA, CDR2 YSYEKL. The CDR3 contains 16 residues. CDR3 protein: CASSQGGGRARNEQLF. CDR3 DNA sequence: TGCGCCAGCAGCCAAGGAGGAGGGAGGGCCCGGAATGAGCAGTTATTC.

At least ten counts were recorded for this clonotype. The CDR3 spells CASSLWGTNTEAFF. The CDR3 DNA sequence: TGTGCCAGCAGTTTATGGGGGACGAACACTGAAGCTTTCTTT. The chain couples TRBV12-3 or TRBV12-4 to TRBJ1-1, with a possible D match to TRBD1 (5 bases). CDR3 length equals 14 residues. The V gene lost 2 bases and the J gene lost 1 base, with 8 bases spanning the gap.

In this sample, this clonotype turned up once. The junction departs from the called germline gene at one end, perhaps through a read error. V is TRBV11-2 and J is TRBJ2-2; perhaps TRBD2 as D (6 bases). Germline V lookup: CDR1 SGHAT, CDR2 FQNNGV. CDR3 length equals 14 residues. The CDR3, as DNA: TGTGCCAGCAGCCGGAGGGGAAGCACCGTGGAGCTGTTTTTT. Protein product: CASSRRGSTVELFF.

This clonotype appeared many times. V usage is TRBV6-5 and J usage is TRBJ2-1, with 7 bases aligning to TRBD2. CDR3 length equals 14 residues. The ends lost 4 bases at V and 2 bases at J; junction bases unmatched: 2. CDR1 and CDR2 from the germline V gene are MNHEY and SVGAGI. The CDR3 here is CASSSSGTYNEQFF. The DNA for the CDR3 is TGTGCCAGCAGTTCTAGCGGCACCTACAATGAGCAGTTCTTC.

On this clonotype: One base away lies a much larger clone, so this may be a sequencing read error. The rearrangement uses TRBV10-3 and TRBJ2-3, with D possibly called TRBD1 or TRBD2 (6 bases each). CDR1 and CDR2 (germline): ENHRY, SYGVKD. The CDR3 length is 15 residues. CDR3 in DNA: TGTGCCGTCAGTGACGCGGGACAAGTGGGGGATACGCAGTATTTT. It is translated as CAVSDAGQVGDTQYF.

In regard to this clonotype: Likely a read error: the CDR3 ends without its conserved phenylalanine or tryptophan. V is TRBV11-2 and J is TRBJ2-7; D ambiguous. Germline assignment: CDR1 SGHAT and CDR2 FQNNGV. The CDR3 consists of 12 residues. The CDR3, as DNA: TGTGCAAGCAGCTTAGGGAAAAACGAGCAGTACTCC. This gives the protein CASSLGKNEQYS.

The rearrangement uses TRBV11-2 and TRBJ2-5; TRBD2 might be the D (5 bases). The CDR3 loop spans 15 amino acids. CDR1 SGHAT and CDR2 FQNNGV come from the germline V gene. As DNA, the CDR3 is TGTGTCAACATCTTAGAGTATAGCGCTTACGAGACCCAGTACTTC. The encoded protein is CVNILEYSAYETQYF.

This clonotype appeared many times. V and J are TRBV10-2 and TRBJ1-1; no reliable D call. This CDR3 region has 14 residues. Germline CDR1 is WSHSY and CDR2 is SAAADI. The V end lost 6 bases, the J end lost 1 base, and 12 bases lay between the germline ends. In DNA, the CDR3 is TGCGCCAGCAGAGAGCGTCAGACGAACACTGAAGCTTTCTTT. The encoded protein is CASRERQTNTEAFF.

As regards this clonotype: Germline and junction disagree at one end, which may indicate a read error. The chain employs TRBV11-3 and TRBJ2-7; TRBD1 agrees at 12 bases. There are 14 residues in the CDR3. Germline V gives CDR1 SGHNT, CDR2 YENEEA. In DNA, the CDR3 is TGTGGCAGCCCCGGGACAGGGGGCAACTACGAGCAGTACTTC. Translating gives CGSPGTGGNYEQYF.

For this clonotype: A read error may explain this, as a much larger clone is one base away. The CDR3 carries no conserved terminal phenylalanine or tryptophan, so it likely arises from a read error. The rearrangement joins TRBV7-8 to TRBJ1-5, with D uncertain. The V gene lost 2 bases and the J gene lost 5 bases, with 10 bases spanning the gap. The CDR3 loop spans 14 amino acids. Looked up from germline, CDR1 is SGHVS and CDR2 is FQNEAQ. CDR3 amino acids: CASSLLAGDQPQHS. DNA for the CDR3: TGTGCCAGCAGCTTATTAGCTGGGGATCAGCCCCAGCATTCT.

The V gene is TRBV7-9, the J gene TRBJ2-2, with 8 bases aligning to TRBD2. After removal of 5 bases from V and 6 bases from J, the junction contained 11 bases not matched to a gene. This CDR3 is built from 16 residues. In germline, CDR1 is SEHNR, CDR2 FQNEAQ (reference sequence). CDR3 DNA sequence: TGTGCCAGCAGCCTCCCGGTCGGGAGGGCCCCCGGGGAGCTGTTTTTT. Its translation is CASSLPVGRAPGELFF.

Note on this clonotype: This may stem from a read error, because a much larger clone lies one nucleotide away. The rearrangement joins TRBV12-3 or TRBV12-4 to TRBJ2-2; weak D call: TRBD2 (6 bases). The CDR3 extends over 15 amino acids. V was cut by 3 bases and J by 7 bases, with 15 bases left in between. CDR3 residues: CASSLVGSRIGELFF. As DNA, the CDR3 is TGTGCCAGCAGTTTGGTCGGGAGCCGCATCGGGGAGCTGTTTTTT.

The chain joins TRBV11-1 to TRBJ2-3, with 7 nucleotides matching TRBD2. The ends lost 4 bases at V and 5 bases at J; junction bases unmatched: 9. The CDR3 has 15 amino acids. Looked up from germline, CDR1 is SGHAT and CDR2 is FQDESV (reference sequence). The CDR3 DNA reads TGTGCCAGCAGCTGGGAGGGAGCGTCGGGAGATACGCAGTATTTT. Translation: CASSWEGASGDTQYF.